The 8 T cell receptor beta chains below were found in one sample sequenced in a study of monozygotic twins with inflammatory bowel disease. After re-calling the 5' RACE reads, TCRdb lists one entry per CDR3 protein, DNA absent. In all, the sample yields 300,000 to 400,000 distinct CDR3 sequences. Sequencing used blood. The receptor set was obtained from a human donor with ulcerative colitis or Crohn's disease, or a healthy co-twin of an affected twin (not recorded which).

The chain combines TRBV20-1 with TRBJ1-5. The CDR3 has 15 residues. Germline assignment: CDR1 DFQATT and CDR2 SNEGSKA (reference sequence). The CDR3 region is CSAREQFIAGQPQHF.

This chain joins TRBV27 and TRBJ1-6; no DNA is available, so the TRBD1 call from TCRdb remains unchecked. This CDR3 comprises 15 residues. The germline V gene has CDR1 MNHEY and CDR2 SMNVEV (reference sequence). The CDR3 loop reads CASSLGGTGASPLHF.

V is TRBV7-2 and J is TRBJ1-4; the TCRdb D gene call, TRBD1, has no DNA to confirm it. Germline assignment: CDR1 SGHTA and CDR2 FQGNSA. There are 16 residues in the CDR3. The CDR3 is CASSLGGYRGGEKLFF.

The chain joins TRBV5-1 to TRBJ2-3; TCRdb picks TRBD2, but there is no DNA to check that call. Germline lookup yields CDR1 SGHRS and CDR2 YFSETQ. The CDR3 covers 14 residues. CDR3 amino acids: CASSSSGSTDTQYF.

The gene calls are TRBV6-2 or TRBV6-3 and TRBJ1-2. The CDR3 runs 13 residues. Per germline, CDR1 MNHEY and CDR2 SVGEGT. This chain's CDR3 is CASSPEILYGYTF.

The V call is TRBV7-9, the J call TRBJ1-6; TCRdb designates TRBD1, a call that cannot be tested without DNA. The CDR3 totals 14 residues. Germline assignment: CDR1 SEHNR and CDR2 FQNEAQ (reference sequence). This chain's CDR3 is CASSAIKDPEPLHF.

The CDR3 reads CATSRDTEAFF. The genes are TRBV15 and TRBJ1-1. CDR1 LNHNV and CDR2 YYDKDF come from the germline V gene (reference sequence). The CDR3 consists of 11 residues. Full variable domain (rest looked up from reference TRBV15 and TRBJ1-1): DAMVIQNPRYQVTQFGKPVTLSCSQTLNHNVMYWYQQKSSQAPKLLFHYYDKDFNNEADTPDNFQSRRPNTSFCFLDIRSPGLGDTAMYLCATSRDTEAFFGQGTRLTVV.

The chain is built from TRBV24-1 and TRBJ2-1; as DNA is missing, the TRBD1 call by TCRdb cannot be tested. This CDR3 contains 13 residues. CDR1 and CDR2 from the germline V gene are KGHDR and SFDVKD. CDR3 region: CATNRGGSNEQFF.